This T cell receptor (beta chain) was identified in a study of cytomegalovirus exposure and HLA in healthy donors. General study points: The study recorded 160 or so TCR beta chains that were cytomegalovirus-associated. Most of the CMV-associated TCR beta chains (in a later analysis) appeared to be HLA-restricted. As a later analysis revealed, the rate of TCR association differed by HLA locus, with DRB1 most and HLA-C fewest.

V lost 0 bases to trimming and J lost 8 bases; unmatched junction nucleotides: 6. Germline assignment: CDR1 SGDLS and CDR2 YYNGEE. The CDR3 spans 16 residues. A word on this clone: Its specificity is unknown.

The primer mix had 60 Vbeta and 13 Jbeta primers. Sequencing used immunoSEQ multiplex PCR; TCRdb keeps in-frame clones, though not all of them. The profile shows about 140,000 clones, roughly four fifths of them singletons. When sampled, the donors appeared nominally healthy, though they likely had unrecorded immune exposures. This receptor was obtained from a female donor in good health and CMV-seropositive. Material: PBMCs. The chain joins TRBV9 to TRBJ1-6; the match to TRBD1 covers 9 bases. CDR3 in DNA: TGTGCCAGCAGCGTAGGAGGGACAGGGACGGATTCACCCCTCCACTTT. The encoded protein is CASSVGGTGTDSPLHF.